The present T cell receptor (beta chain) was sequenced within a study of blood T cells in healthy people across ages. Alongside a J-beta primer mix, a sample-barcoded 5' primer served in a second PCR lasting about 6 to 11 cycles. Each CDR3 protein gets one entry after TCRdb re-called the 5' RACE reads with MiXCR. The data hold fewer than 750,000 distinct CDR3 sequences, with roughly 48% observed a single time. This clonotype was found a few times. What it binds is unknown. Study-level findings and limits: Long-lived donors carried more naive CD4+ cells and greater diversity than aged donors.

The germline V and J ends were trimmed by 0 bases and 2 bases, with 13 bases remaining between them. Germline V CDR1 and CDR2: SGHTA, FQGNSA. This CDR3 region has 16 residues. This TCR was recovered from a man older than 75 in good health. The rearrangement uses TRBV7-2 and TRBJ2-5; D perhaps matches TRBD2 (6 bases). The sequenced material came from blood. This CDR3 reads CASSLAARREQETQYF. The CDR3 region has the DNA TGTGCCAGCAGCTTAGCGGCCCGGCGGGAACAAGAGACCCAGTACTTC.